These T cell receptor beta chains were read from a single sample in a study of tumor-infiltrating lymphocytes in primary liver carcinoma. TCRdb processed the multiplex PCR reads anew with MiXCR; each CDR3 protein has one entry. In the table there are 330,000 or so distinct CDR3 sequences, approximately 64% of which are singletons. Sequenced: peripheral blood. The receptors were sampled from a man in his forties with primary liver carcinoma and hepatitis B virus infection. Both conserved end residues are part of each CDR3. Fields, in order: D gene, V gene, J gene, clone size, CDR3 DNA, CDR3 protein. A D gene is named only where the DNA matches it firmly. Expanded clones are given a class, and other clones once, few, many or no size at all.

D: .
V: TRBV5-1
J: TRBJ2-5
size: .
DNA: TGCGCCAGTAGCCTGCAAGAGACCCAGAACTTC
CDR3: CASSLQETQNF

D: .
V: TRBV11-2
J: TRBJ2-3
size: once
DNA: TGTGCCAGCAGCCAAGGAAGGAATTGGCGCACAGATACGCACTATTTT
CDR3: CASSQGRNWRTDTHYF

D: .
V: TRBV11-2
J: TRBJ2-7
size: few
DNA: TGTGCCGGTAGCTTACAGGGTTACGAGCAGTACTTC
CDR3: CAGSLQGYEQYF

D: .
V: TRBV12-3/TRBV12-4
J: TRBJ1-6
size: many
DNA: TGTGCCAGCAGTTTCTCCCTCCCTGGACAGAGTTATAATTCACCCCTCCACTTT
CDR3: CASSFSLPGQSYNSPLHF

D: TRBD2
V: TRBV12-3/TRBV12-4
J: TRBJ2-1
size: many
DNA: TGTGCCAGCAATACTTCCCCTACTAGCGGGAGGAATAATGAGCAGTTCTTC
CDR3: CASNTSPTSGRNNEQFF

D: TRBD1
V: TRBV6-5
J: TRBJ2-1
size: .
DNA: TGTGCCAGCAGTTACTCTCTGACAGGGCGCTACAATGAGCAGTTCTTC
CDR3: CASSYSLTGRYNEQFF

D: TRBD1
V: TRBV11-3
J: TRBJ1-1
size: many
DNA: TGTGCCAGCAGCGGGGACAGGGGGGCTGAAGCTTTCTTT
CDR3: CASSGDRGAEAFF

D: .
V: TRBV6-6
J: TRBJ1-5
size: .
DNA: TGTGCCAGCAGTTACCAGGGAGAAAGCAATCAGCCCCAGCATTTT
CDR3: CASSYQGESNQPQHF

D: .
V: TRBV5-1
J: TRBJ2-2
size: .
DNA: TGCGCCAGCAGCTCGGGAACGGGAGTTGGTACCGGGGAGCTGTTTTTT
CDR3: CASSSGTGVGTGELFF

D: .
V: TRBV4-1
J: TRBJ1-5
size: .
DNA: TGCGCCAGCAGCCAACGCTGGGCCTCCAATCAGCCCCAGCATTTT
CDR3: CASSQRWASNQPQHF

D: .
V: TRBV4-3
J: TRBJ1-5
size: .
DNA: TGCTCCAGCAGCCAAGATGTCGTTCAGTCCCAGCATTTT
CDR3: CSSSQDVVQSQHF

D: .
V: TRBV15
J: TRBJ2-5
size: .
DNA: TGTGCCACCAGCACCCGCCCCCTGGACGATACCCAGTACTTC
CDR3: CATSTRPLDDTQYF

D: TRBD2
V: TRBV11-2
J: TRBJ2-1
size: .
DNA: TGTGCCAGCAGCCCGGGACTAGCGGGACTACAGTTCTTC
CDR3: CASSPGLAGLQFF

D: .
V: TRBV7-9
J: TRBJ2-7
size: .
DNA: TGTGTCAGCAGCTTAAGTGGGACTTGGAGCTCCTACGAGCAGTACTTC
CDR3: CVSSLSGTWSSYEQYF

D: .
V: TRBV7-2
J: TRBJ2-3
size: once
DNA: TGTGCCAGCACGGTGGATTTTGGCGCAGATACGCAGTATTTT
CDR3: CASTVDFGADTQYF

D: .
V: TRBV5-6
J: TRBJ2-5
size: few
DNA: TGTGCCAGCAGTTCGGACCGTGAACGAGAGACCCAGTACTTC
CDR3: CASSSDRERETQYF

D: TRBD2
V: TRBV12-3/TRBV12-4
J: TRBJ2-1
size: few
DNA: TGTGCCAGCAGTTTAGGGGGACTAGCGGGAGTCTCCTACAATGAGCAGTTCTTC
CDR3: CASSLGGLAGVSYNEQFF

D: TRBD1
V: TRBV11-2
J: TRBJ2-7
size: .
DNA: TGTACCAGCAGCCTCGGACAGGGCGAGTCCTACAAGCAGTACTTC
CDR3: CTSSLGQGESYKQYF

D: TRBD1
V: TRBV2
J: TRBJ2-5
size: few
DNA: TGTGCCAGCAGTACTGACAGGGTAGGAGAGACCCAGTACTTC
CDR3: CASSTDRVGETQYF

D: .
V: TRBV28
J: TRBJ2-1
size: .
DNA: TGTGCCTGCAGCCTGAACGGGGGTAGGGAGCAGTTCTTC
CDR3: CACSLNGGREQFF

D: .
V: TRBV4-1
J: TRBJ2-1
size: few
DNA: TGCGCCAGCAGCCAAGCCCAGGGTAACTACAATGAGCAGTTCTTC
CDR3: CASSQAQGNYNEQFF

D: TRBD2
V: TRBV5-1
J: TRBJ2-7
size: many
DNA: TGCGCCAGCAGCCCGGGAGGGCACCCAACCTACGAGCAGTACTTC
CDR3: CASSPGGHPTYEQYF

D: .
V: TRBV5-1
J: TRBJ2-7
size: .
DNA: TGCGCCAGCAGCCATGACAGCTACAAGCAGTACTTC
CDR3: CASSHDSYKQYF

D: TRBD2
V: TRBV6-5
J: TRBJ2-1
size: many
DNA: TGTGCCAGCAGTTACAGGAGCGGGAGCGACAATGAGCAGTTCTTC
CDR3: CASSYRSGSDNEQFF